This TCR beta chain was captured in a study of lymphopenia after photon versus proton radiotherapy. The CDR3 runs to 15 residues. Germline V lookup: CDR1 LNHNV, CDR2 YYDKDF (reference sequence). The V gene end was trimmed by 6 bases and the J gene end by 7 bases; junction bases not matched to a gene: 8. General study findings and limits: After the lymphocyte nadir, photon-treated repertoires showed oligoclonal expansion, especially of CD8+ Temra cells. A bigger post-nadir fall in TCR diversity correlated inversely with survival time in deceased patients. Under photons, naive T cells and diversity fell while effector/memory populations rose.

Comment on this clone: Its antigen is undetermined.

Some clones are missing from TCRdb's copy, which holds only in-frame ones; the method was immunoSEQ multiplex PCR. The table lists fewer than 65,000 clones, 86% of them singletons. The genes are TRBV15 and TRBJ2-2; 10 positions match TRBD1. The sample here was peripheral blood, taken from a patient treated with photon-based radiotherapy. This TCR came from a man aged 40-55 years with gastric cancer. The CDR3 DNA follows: TGTGCCACCAGTCCAAGGACAGGGGGTCACGGGGAGCTGTTTTTT. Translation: CATSPRTGGHGELFF.